This TCR beta chain stems from a study of blood T cell repertoires in COVID-19. Across the whole study: Donors in the United States, Italy and Spain gave samples during acute or convalescent COVID-19. The analysed material was cDNA or gDNA that came from T cells, B-cell-depleted T cells, or PBMCs.

V shed 0 bases, J shed 3 bases, and the junction held 2 bases outside the gene matches. The germline CDR1 and CDR2 sequences are KGHDR and SFDVKD. CDR3 length: 15 residues. Per the authors' pipeline: Amplifying reference gene primers gave estimates of nucleated cell counts. Repertoires were generated with immunoSEQ multiplex PCR, while TCRdb's copy carries only in-frame clones and drops some. Clone size and V and J calls were adopted from that table, with D and trimming inferred from the DNA. The data hold 150,000 to 200,000 clones, with about 80% observed a single time. The source material was peripheral blood. The clonotype was recovered from a woman over 75 with acute or convalescent COVID-19. This chain links TRBV24-1 with TRBJ2-7, with 9 positions matching TRBD1. The CDR3 region is CATSDLRGQGYEQYF. CDR3 in DNA: TGTGCCACCAGTGATTTGCGGGGACAGGGCTACGAGCAGTACTTC.